This TCR beta chain is from a study of blood T cell repertoires in COVID-19. Generated by immunoSEQ multiplex PCR, the TCRdb table keeps only in-frame clones and is missing some. The data contain about 260,000 clones, around 90% of them singletons. This TCR was sampled from a man between 60 and 75 years old who had recovered from COVID-19. Sequencing was carried out using peripheral blood.

In DNA form, the CDR3 reads TGTGCCAGCAGCGCAGATCCGAGACAGGGCTCCTACGAGCAGTACTTC. Protein product: CASSADPRQGSYEQYF. J is TRBJ2-7 and V is TRBV9; the match to TRBD1 covers 7 bases. This CDR3 has 16 residues. The trim removed 3 bases at V and 0 bases at J, leaving 9 bases unmatched. Germline V gene data show CDR1 as SGDLS and CDR2 as YYNGEE.